Shown below are 28 T cell receptor beta chains from a single sample sequenced in a study of Graves' ophthalmopathy and Graves' hyperthyroidism. TCR beta CDR3 regions were amplified from RNA transcripts. Scientists carried out first-round RT-PCR using HTBI primers and then a second-round multiplex PCR. TCRdb re-analysed the multiplex PCR reads in MiXCR, keeping a single row per CDR3 protein. The sample lists around 1,000,000 distinct CDR3 sequences, about 40% occurring once. Source material: peripheral blood or thyroid tissue (not recorded which). The receptors here all came from an adult man with Graves' hyperthyroidism.

This clonotype was recorded many times. The chain carries TRBV7-9 and TRBJ1-3, with a weak D call TRBD1 (5 bases). Trimming left V 1 base short and J 2 bases short, with 12 bases between. Germline V CDR1 and CDR2: SEHNR, FQNEAQ (reference sequence). The CDR3 covers 16 residues. CDR3 region: CASSLGAGFAGNTIYF. The CDR3 nucleotides are TGTGCCAGCAGCTTAGGTGCAGGGTTTGCTGGAAACACCATATATTTT.

A remark on this clonotype: This may stem from a read error, because a much larger clone lies one nucleotide away. The rearrangement uses TRBV2 and TRBJ2-5, with D possibly being TRBD2 (6 bases). The CDR3 length is 13 residues. Germline V lookup: CDR1 SNHLY, CDR2 FYNNEI. CDR3 sequence: CAPRGMWQETRYF. DNA of the CDR3: TGTGCCCCCCGGGGGATGTGGCAAGAGACCCGGTACTTC.

The rearrangement links TRBV10-3 to TRBJ1-4, with D perhaps TRBD1 (6 bases). V dropped 0 bases and J dropped 12 bases, with 23 bases sitting between them. The CDR3 has 17 residues. The germline CDR1 and CDR2 sequences are ENHRY and SYGVKD. CDR3 sequence (DNA): TGTGCCATCAGTGAGTCGGAGGACAGCAGAAATAGAAAGGAACTGTTTTTT. This codes for CAISESEDSRNRKELFF.

In this sample, this clonotype turned up once. The rearrangement joins TRBV7-8 to TRBJ2-5; TRBD1 might be the D (5 bases). CDR1 is SGHVS and CDR2 is FQNEAQ in the germline V gene. CDR3 length: 16 amino acids. V dropped 5 bases and J dropped 5 bases, with 21 bases sitting between them. The CDR3 nucleotides read TGTGCCAGCAGCCAAGGGATGGGGCGACGGGCGGAGACCCAGTACTTC. Its protein is CASSQGMGRRAETQYF.

The V and J genes are TRBV6-5 and TRBJ1-3; D is ambiguous. V dropped 8 bases and J dropped 0 bases, with 14 bases sitting between them. The germline V gene has CDR1 MNHEY and CDR2 SVGAGI. The CDR3 consists of 15 residues. In nucleotides, the CDR3 is TGTGCCAGCGCCGATAGACACTTCTCTGGAAACACCATATATTTT. Translating it yields CASADRHFSGNTIYF.

Comments on this clonotype: Given a much more abundant clone one base away, this may be a read error. The V gene is TRBV7-3, the J gene TRBJ1-4, with TRBD1 matching over 10 bases. Germline lookup yields CDR1 SGHTA and CDR2 FQGTGA. Losses at the gene ends were 4 bases for V and 3 bases for J; bases not matched to a gene: 5. CDR3 length: 16 residues. The CDR3 DNA is TGTGCCAGCAGCTCGGGACAGGGGCGTCCTAATGAAAAACTGTTTTTT. The encoded protein is CASSSGQGRPNEKLFF.

To note about this clonotype: The final CDR3 position lacks the conserved phenylalanine or tryptophan, pointing to a likely read error. The V call is TRBV20-1, the J call TRBJ1-1; 7 bases match TRBD1. Germline CDR1 and CDR2: DFQATT and SNEGSKA (reference sequence). V trimming: 3 bases; J trimming: 4 bases; junction bases outside the gene matches: 8. The CDR3 extends over 14 amino acids. As DNA, the CDR3 is TGCAGTGCTAGCCTACAGGGGCGGACCACTGAAGCTTTCCTT. Encoded protein: CSASLQGRTTEAFL.

This clonotype was counted many times. The chain combines TRBV7-2 with TRBJ1-2; no firm D call. V was cut by 3 bases and J by 5 bases, with 10 bases left in between. The CDR3 has 13 residues. Looked up from germline, CDR1 is SGHTA and CDR2 is FQGNSA. CDR3: CASSFWTEYGYTF. CDR3 nucleotide sequence: TGTGCCAGCAGCTTTTGGACTGAGTATGGCTACACCTTC.

This clonotype has ten or more counts. V usage is TRBV9 and J usage is TRBJ1-1, with D uncertain. V lost 0 bases to trimming and J lost 10 bases, with 13 bases between them. Germline CDR1 SGDLS, CDR2 YYNGEE. The CDR3 spans 13 residues. The CDR3 here is CASSVAPSDGAFF. The CDR3 DNA reads as TGTGCCAGCAGCGTAGCTCCCTCCGATGGAGCTTTCTTT.

This clonotype was seen a handful of times. The chain has TRBV5-5 and TRBJ1-3; weak D call: TRBD1 (5 bases). Deletions cut 4 bases from V and 7 bases from J, with 12 bases between. There are 13 residues in the CDR3. CDR1 and CDR2 (germline): SGHKS, YYEKEE (reference sequence). CDR3 sequence reads: CASSLTVGNTIYF. CDR3 sequence (DNA): TGTGCCAGCAGCCTGACAGTGGGGAACACCATATATTTT.

Concerning this clonotype: A much larger clonotype is one base distant, so this may be a read error. The chain couples TRBV7-9 to TRBJ1-4; D uncertain. Germline V gives CDR1 SEHNR, CDR2 FQNEAQ (reference sequence). This CDR3 is built from 15 residues. V lost 2 bases and J lost 12, with 19 bases in between. The CDR3 sequence is CASSLTERREEELFF. CDR3 nucleotides: TGTGCCAGCAGCTTAACCGAACGGCGGGAGGAGGAACTGTTTTTT.

This clonotype was recorded many times. This rearrangement joins TRBV11-2 to TRBJ1-2, with D perhaps TRBD1 (5 bases). The CDR3 is 14 residues long. The ends were cut back, 3 bases at V and 3 bases at J, with 11 bases in the middle. Per germline, CDR1 SGHAT and CDR2 FQNNGV. The CDR3 loop reads CASSFAPGDYGYTF. The CDR3, as DNA: TGTGCCAGCAGCTTCGCACCGGGGGACTATGGCTACACCTTC.

This clonotype was picked up a small number of times. The genes are TRBV19 and TRBJ2-2; TRBD2 agrees at 7 bases. The CDR3 is 17 amino acids. After removal of 8 bases from V and 1 base from J, the junction contained 13 bases not matched to a gene. Germline V gene lookup returns CDR1 LNHDA and CDR2 SQIVND (reference sequence). The CDR3 nucleotides are TGTGCCAGTTGGGGGGGTCTGGGTAACATGAACACCGGGGAGCTGTTTTTT. Encoded protein: CASWGGLGNMNTGELFF.

The chain carries TRBV24-1 and TRBJ1-1; D call uncertain. The V end was cut by 5 bases, the J end by 1 base, with 7 bases between. Germline V gene data show CDR1 as KGHDR and CDR2 as SFDVKD. The CDR3 loop spans 13 amino acids. The CDR3 DNA is TGTGCCACCAGTGGCGCGGCGAACACTGAAGCTTTCTTT. This codes for CATSGAANTEAFF.

In its sample, this clonotype was seen once. The rearrangement links TRBV2 to TRBJ1-5; D is possibly TRBD1 (5 bases). This CDR3 region has 15 residues. Trimming pared 8 bases from V and 3 bases from J, leaving 17 bases between. Looked up from germline, CDR1 is SNHLY and CDR2 is FYNNEI. The CDR3 DNA reads TGTGCCAGCTCCTTGATAGGGGTCAACAATCAGCCCCAGCATTTT. Its translation is CASSLIGVNNQPQHF.

The CDR3 DNA reads TGTGCCAGTCCGGAGTTGGGACAGGGACCCGGGGAGCTGTTTTTT. Its protein is CASPELGQGPGELFF. The J gene is TRBJ2-2, the V gene TRBV12-3 or TRBV12-4; 9 bases align to TRBD1. The V and J ends lost 9 bases and 6 bases, in that order; junction bases with no gene match: 11. This CDR3 has 15 amino acids.

To note about this clonotype: Its ends do not fully match the called genes, so a read error is possible. Written as DNA, the CDR3 is TGCGCCAGCAGCTCGACAGCCTTCTATGGCTACACCTTC. It translates to CASSSTAFYGYTF. The rearrangement links TRBV25-1 to TRBJ1-2, with D perhaps matching TRBD1 (5 bases). This CDR3 has 13 amino acids. The germline V gene encodes CDR1 MGHDK and CDR2 SYGVNS.

This clonotype was seen ten or more times. This chain's CDR3 is CASSESQGPNPSNQPQHF. The CDR3 DNA reads TGCGCCAGCAGTGAGTCCCAGGGGCCAAATCCTAGCAATCAGCCCCAGCATTTT. The chain uses TRBV10-1 and TRBJ1-5; weak D call: TRBD1 (6 bases). This CDR3 has 18 residues. CDR1 and CDR2 from the germline V gene are WNHNN and SYGVQD (reference sequence). The V and J ends lost 0 bases and 0 bases respectively, with 15 bases between them.

About this clonotype itself: A much larger clone lies one base from this, so it may be a read error. The chain couples TRBV7-6 to TRBJ2-7; TRBD1 is a possible D gene (5 bases). The CDR3 is 15 amino acids. Germline-derived CDR1 and CDR2 are SGHVS and FNYEAQ. The CDR3 sequence is CTSSQDVAGTYEQYF. In DNA form, the CDR3 reads TGTACCAGCAGCCAAGATGTGGCAGGGACCTACGAGCAGTACTTC.

The table lists this clonotype with a few counts. The V and J genes are TRBV15 and TRBJ2-7; D ambiguous. Between the trimmed V and J ends, which lost 1 base and 3 bases, there was a span of 10 bases. Germline CDR1 is LNHNV and CDR2 is YYDKDF (reference sequence). The CDR3 spans 14 residues. CDR3 bases: TGTGCCACCAGCAGAGGGGCGGATCTCTACGAGCAGTACTTC. It yields the protein CATSRGADLYEQYF.

The chain carries TRBV10-2 and TRBJ1-2; D possibly corresponds to TRBD1 (5 bases). CDR3 size: 16 residues. Germline-derived CDR1 and CDR2 are WSHSY and SAAADI. V gave up 2 bases and J gave up 2 bases, with 15 bases separating them. In DNA, the CDR3 is TGCGCCAGCAGTGAGCCGGACACTCGGGCCAACTATGGCTACACCTTC. Its translation is CASSEPDTRANYGYTF.

The CDR3 reads CASSYRDFNQPQHF. The CDR3 region has the DNA TGTGCCAGCAGTTACAGGGACTTCAATCAGCCCCAGCATTTT. This chain uses TRBV2 with TRBJ1-5; D is possibly TRBD1 (6 bases). The CDR3 loop spans 14 amino acids. CDR1 is SNHLY and CDR2 is FYNNEI in the germline V gene. The V end was cut by 5 bases, the J end by 3 bases, with 11 bases between.

This rearrangement joins TRBV11-2 to TRBJ2-2; D is possibly TRBD2 (6 bases). Trimming took off 4 bases at V and 4 bases at J, with 13 bases between the two ends. Germline CDR1 SGHAT, CDR2 FQNNGV. The CDR3 extends over 15 amino acids. CDR3 nucleotide sequence: TGTGCCAGCAGCTCAGTCAGGGAGGCCACCGGGGAGCTGTTTTTT. This codes for CASSSVREATGELFF.

The table lists this clonotype with many counts. This chain connects TRBV2 to TRBJ1-6; TRBD1 might be the D (6 bases). The CDR3 sequence is 13 residues long. V was trimmed by 6 bases and J by 9 bases, leaving 12 bases between them. Germline lookup yields CDR1 SNHLY and CDR2 FYNNEI. The CDR3 bases are TGTGCCAGCAGGGACCCAGGGGTTTCACCCCTCCACTTT. It codes for CASRDPGVSPLHF.

This clonotype was seen a single time. V and J are TRBV7-9 and TRBJ1-6; TRBD1 is a possible D gene (6 bases). Germline-derived CDR1 and CDR2 are SEHNR and FQNEAQ (reference sequence). V was clipped by 2 bases and J by 9 bases, with 20 bases between them. The CDR3 runs 17 residues. Here the CDR3 reads CASSLFSRGAEGSPLHF. In DNA form, the CDR3 reads TGTGCCAGCAGCTTATTTAGCCGGGGGGCAGAAGGTTCACCCCTCCACTTT.

V and J are TRBV20-1 and TRBJ1-1, with D unresolved. V shed 5 bases and J shed 0 bases, with 7 bases lying between them. Germline values: CDR1 DFQATT, CDR2 SNEGSKA (reference sequence). The CDR3 is made up of 12 amino acids. The CDR3 loop is CSAGILNTEAFF. CDR3 DNA: TGCAGTGCTGGAATACTGAACACTGAAGCTTTCTTT.

This clonotype was observed at least ten times. The chain has TRBV19 and TRBJ1-1, with TRBD1 as a possible D gene (6 bases). Germline V lookup: CDR1 LNHDA, CDR2 SQIVND (reference sequence). The V end was cut by 1 base, the J end by 1 base, with 19 bases between. There are 18 residues in the CDR3. The CDR3 reads CASSIAAGARVGNTEAFF. The CDR3 bases are TGTGCCAGTAGTATAGCCGCAGGGGCGAGAGTCGGGAACACTGAAGCTTTCTTT.

The J gene is TRBJ1-1, the V gene TRBV19, with D maybe TRBD1 (5 bases). Germline V gives CDR1 LNHDA, CDR2 SQIVND (reference sequence). The CDR3 covers 11 residues. Between the trimmed V and J ends, which lost 8 bases and 7 bases, there was a span of 11 bases. The CDR3 bases are TGTGCCAGTGGACCTGACAGTGAAGCTTTCTTT. It translates to CASGPDSEAFF.